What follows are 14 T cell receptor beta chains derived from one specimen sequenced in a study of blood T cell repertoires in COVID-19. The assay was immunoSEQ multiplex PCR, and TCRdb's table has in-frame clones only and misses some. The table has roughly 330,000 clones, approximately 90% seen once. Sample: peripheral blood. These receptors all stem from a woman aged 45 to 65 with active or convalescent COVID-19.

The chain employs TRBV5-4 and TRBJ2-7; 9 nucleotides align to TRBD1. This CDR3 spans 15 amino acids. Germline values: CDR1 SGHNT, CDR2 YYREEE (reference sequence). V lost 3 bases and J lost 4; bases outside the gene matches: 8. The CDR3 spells CASSSTGTGTYEQYF. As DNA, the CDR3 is TGTGCCAGCAGCTCAACCGGGACAGGGACTTACGAGCAGTACTTC.

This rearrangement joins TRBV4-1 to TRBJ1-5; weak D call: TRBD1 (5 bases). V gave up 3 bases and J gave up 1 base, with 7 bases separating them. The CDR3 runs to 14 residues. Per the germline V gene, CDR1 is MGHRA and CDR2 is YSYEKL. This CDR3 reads CASSQRQSNQPQHF. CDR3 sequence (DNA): TGCGCCAGCAGCCAGAGACAGAGCAATCAGCCCCAGCATTTT.

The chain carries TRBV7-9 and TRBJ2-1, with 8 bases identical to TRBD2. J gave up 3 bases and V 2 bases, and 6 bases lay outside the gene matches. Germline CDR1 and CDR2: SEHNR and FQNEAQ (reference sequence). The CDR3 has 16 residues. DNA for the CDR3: TGTGCCAGCAGCTTATCGGCCGGGACTAGCTACAATGAGCAGTTCTTC. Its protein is CASSLSAGTSYNEQFF.

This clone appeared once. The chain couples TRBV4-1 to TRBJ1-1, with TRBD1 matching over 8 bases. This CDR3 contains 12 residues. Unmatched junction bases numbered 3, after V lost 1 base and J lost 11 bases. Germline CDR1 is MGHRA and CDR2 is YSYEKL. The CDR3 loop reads CASSQGTGYAFF. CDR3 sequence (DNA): TGCGCCAGCAGCCAAGGGACAGGGTATGCTTTCTTT.

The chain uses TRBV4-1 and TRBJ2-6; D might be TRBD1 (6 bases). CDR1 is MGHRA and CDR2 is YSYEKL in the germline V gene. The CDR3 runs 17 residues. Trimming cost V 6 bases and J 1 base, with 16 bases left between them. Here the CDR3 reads CASSHIIQGSGANVLTF. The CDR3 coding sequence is TGCGCCAGCAGTCATATCATACAGGGATCTGGGGCCAACGTCCTGACTTTC.

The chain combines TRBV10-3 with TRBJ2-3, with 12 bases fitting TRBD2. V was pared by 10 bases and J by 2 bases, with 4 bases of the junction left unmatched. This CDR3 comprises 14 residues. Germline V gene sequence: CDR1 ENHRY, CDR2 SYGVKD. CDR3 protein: CATRLAGATDTQYF. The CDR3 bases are TGTGCCACACGACTAGCGGGGGCCACAGATACGCAGTATTTT.

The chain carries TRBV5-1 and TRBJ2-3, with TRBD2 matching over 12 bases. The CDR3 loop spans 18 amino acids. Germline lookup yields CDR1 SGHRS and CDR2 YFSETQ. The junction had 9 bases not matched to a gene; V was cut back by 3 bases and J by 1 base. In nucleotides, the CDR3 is TGCGCCAGCAGCTCCGGGAGGACTAGCGGGATAGGCACAGATACGCAGTATTTT. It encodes CASSSGRTSGIGTDTQYF.

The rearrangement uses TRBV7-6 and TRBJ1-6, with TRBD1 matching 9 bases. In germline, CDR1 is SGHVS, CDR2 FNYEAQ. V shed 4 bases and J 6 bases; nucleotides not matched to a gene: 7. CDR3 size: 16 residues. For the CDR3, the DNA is TGTGCCAGCAGCTCTGAACAGGGGGCGGTTAATTCACCCCTCCACTTT. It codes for CASSSEQGAVNSPLHF.

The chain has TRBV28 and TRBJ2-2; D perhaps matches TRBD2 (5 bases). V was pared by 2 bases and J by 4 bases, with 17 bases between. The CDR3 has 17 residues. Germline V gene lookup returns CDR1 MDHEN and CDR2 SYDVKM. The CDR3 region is CASSLTLGVTSTGELFF. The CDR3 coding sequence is TGTGCCAGCAGTTTAACCCTCGGGGTAACGAGCACCGGGGAGCTGTTTTTT.

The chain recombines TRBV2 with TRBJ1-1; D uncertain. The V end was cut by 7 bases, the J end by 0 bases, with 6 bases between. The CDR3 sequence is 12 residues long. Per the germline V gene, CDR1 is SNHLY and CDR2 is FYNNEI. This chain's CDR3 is CASNLLNTEAFF. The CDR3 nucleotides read TGTGCCAGCAATCTATTGAACACTGAAGCTTTCTTT. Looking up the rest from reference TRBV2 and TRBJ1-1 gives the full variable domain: EPEVTQTPSHQVTQMGQEVILRCVPISNHLYFYWYRQILGQKVEFLVSFYNNEISEKSEIFDDQFSVERPDGSNFTLKIRSTKLEDSAMYFCASNLLNTEAFFGQGTRLTVV.

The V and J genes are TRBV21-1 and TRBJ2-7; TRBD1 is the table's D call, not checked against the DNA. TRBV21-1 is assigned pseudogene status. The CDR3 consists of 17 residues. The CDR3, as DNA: TGTGCCAGCAACAGCCGTTACCCCTTTGCCCCGTCCTACGAGCAGTACTTC. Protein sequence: CASNSRYPFAPSYEQYF.

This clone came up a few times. CDR3 coding DNA: TGTGCCAGCAGACAGCGGACAGGGGGCATGGAGCCCCAGCATTTT. It is translated as CASRQRTGGMEPQHF. The V and J genes are TRBV28 and TRBJ1-5; 11 nucleotides match TRBD1. With V trimmed by 6 bases and J by 8 bases, 9 bases remained unmatched. Germline V lookup: CDR1 MDHEN, CDR2 SYDVKM. The CDR3 has 15 residues.

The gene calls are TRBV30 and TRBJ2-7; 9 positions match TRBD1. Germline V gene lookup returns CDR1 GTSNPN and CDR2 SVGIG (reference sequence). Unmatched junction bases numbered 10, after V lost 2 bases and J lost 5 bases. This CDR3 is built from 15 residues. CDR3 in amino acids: CAWSSGYRGLDEQYF. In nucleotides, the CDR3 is TGTGCCTGGAGTAGTGGGTACAGGGGGCTGGACGAGCAGTACTTC.

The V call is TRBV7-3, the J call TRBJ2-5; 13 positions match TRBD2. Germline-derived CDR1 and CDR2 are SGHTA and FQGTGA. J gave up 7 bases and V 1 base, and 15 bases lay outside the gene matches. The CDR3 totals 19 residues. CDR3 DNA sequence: TGTGCCAGCAGCTTAAGGACTAGCGGGGGAGGTCTTCTTTTTCGGACCCAGTACTTC. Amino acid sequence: CASSLRTSGGGLLFRTQYF.